Reported below is one T cell receptor beta chain. How the authors handled the data: Researchers report that nucleated cell counts were estimated from reference gene primer amplification. The table came from immunoSEQ multiplex PCR; TCRdb's copy has only in-frame clones and leaves some out. V, J and clone size derive from that table, while D and trimming were established from the DNA sequence. The sample records roughly 64,000 clones, roughly 90% being singletons. The data were obtained in a study of blood T cell repertoires in COVID-19. Germline V lookup: CDR1 SQVTM, CDR2 ANQGSEA. The V and J ends lost 7 bases and 5 bases respectively, with 12 bases between them. The CDR3 is made up of 11 amino acids.

The sequenced sample was peripheral blood. This chain connects TRBV29-1 to TRBJ2-7; D is perhaps TRBD1 (5 bases). The sequence was collected from a woman of 80 years or more with active COVID-19. In DNA form, the CDR3 reads TGCAGCGGGGGCCCCCCCGACGAGCAGTACTTC. Its translation: CSGGPPDEQYF.